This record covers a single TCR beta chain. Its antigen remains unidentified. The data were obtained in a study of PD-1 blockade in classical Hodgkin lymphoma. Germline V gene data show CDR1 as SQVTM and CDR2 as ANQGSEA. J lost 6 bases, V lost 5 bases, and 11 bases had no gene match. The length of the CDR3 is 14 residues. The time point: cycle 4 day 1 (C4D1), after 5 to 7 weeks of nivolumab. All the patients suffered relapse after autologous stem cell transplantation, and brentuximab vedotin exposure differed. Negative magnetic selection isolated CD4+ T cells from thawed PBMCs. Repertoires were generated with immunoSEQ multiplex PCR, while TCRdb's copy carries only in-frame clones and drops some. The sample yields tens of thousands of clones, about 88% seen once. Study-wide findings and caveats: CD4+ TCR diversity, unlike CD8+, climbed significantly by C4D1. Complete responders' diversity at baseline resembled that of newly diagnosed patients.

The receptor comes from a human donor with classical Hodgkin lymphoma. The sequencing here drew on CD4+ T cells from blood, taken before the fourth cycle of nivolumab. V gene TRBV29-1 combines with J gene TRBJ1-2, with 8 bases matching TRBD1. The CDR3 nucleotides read TGCAGCGTTCGGAGACAGGGGTCGGGAAATGGCTACACCTTC. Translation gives CSVRRQGSGNGYTF.